This passage covers 22 T cell receptor beta chains from one sample sequenced in a study of CXCR3-negative and CXCR3-positive naive CD8 T cells. The TRB libraries of cDNA were built by UMI-labeled 5' RACE. Using the 5' RACE reads, TCRdb records one entry per CDR3 protein without DNA. The sample totals tens of thousands of distinct CDR3 sequences. Source material: naive CXCR3- CD8+ T cells from blood. Described subset: CD45RO-CCR7+CD27+CD95- naive CD8+ T cells lacking CXCR3 (TNR3-). These receptors all come from a human donor in good health. Some clones in this sample may be carry-over from other donors' samples.

The chain combines TRBV14 with TRBJ2-3; TCRdb indicates TRBD1, and absent DNA this call remains unverified. The CDR3 contains 17 residues. Germline loops: CDR1 SGHDN, CDR2 FVKESK. CDR3 protein: CASSQTGQGYPADTQYF. Variable domain in full (rest from reference TRBV14 and TRBJ2-3): EAGVTQFPSHSVIEKGQTVTLRCDPISGHDNLYWYRRVMGKEIKFLLHFVKESKQDESGMPNNRFLAERTGGTYSTLKVQPAELEDSGVYFCASSQTGQGYPADTQYFGPGTRLTVL.

The chain couples TRBV20-1 to TRBJ2-4; the TRBD2 assignment by TCRdb is unverifiable without DNA. Germline lookup yields CDR1 DFQATT and CDR2 SNEGSKA (reference sequence). The CDR3 sequence is 15 residues long. The CDR3 reads CRGKGGVLGKNIQYF.

The chain is built from TRBV6-2 or TRBV6-3 and TRBJ2-7; TCRdb indicates TRBD1, and absent DNA this call remains unverified. This CDR3 is built from 15 residues. Germline CDR1 and CDR2: MNHEY and SVGEGT. The CDR3 is CASSHLIDGGNEQYF.

The chain combines TRBV6-1 with TRBJ2-1. CDR1 is MNHNS and CDR2 is SASEGT in the germline V gene. The CDR3 extends over 13 amino acids. The CDR3 sequence is CASSEWVYNEQFF.

The chain joins TRBV5-1 to TRBJ2-7; the D call of TRBD2 rests on TCRdb alone, since no DNA is present to check it. This CDR3 is 20 amino acids long. Per germline, CDR1 SGHRS and CDR2 YFSETQ. CDR3 in amino acids: CASSPARPFGLAGGTYEQYF.

V and J are TRBV5-6 and TRBJ2-5; the D call of TRBD1 rests on TCRdb alone, since no DNA is present to check it. In germline, CDR1 is SGHDT, CDR2 YYEEEE. The CDR3 contains 14 residues. CDR3 in amino acids: CASSSNPGMETQYF. The full variable domain, its missing parts supplied by reference TRBV5-6 and TRBJ2-5, is DAGVTQSPTHLIKTRGQQVTLRCSPKSGHDTVSWYQQALGQGPQFIFQYYEEEERQRGNFPDRFSGHQFPNYSSELNVNALLLGDSALYLCASSSNPGMETQYFGPGTRLLVL.

This chain joins TRBV13 and TRBJ2-3; there is no DNA to check the TCRdb D call of TRBD2. Germline values: CDR1 PRHDT, CDR2 FYEKMQ (reference sequence). The CDR3 runs to 16 residues. CDR3 amino acids: CASSFSREASTDTQYF.

The chain is built from TRBV6-5 and TRBJ1-5; there is no DNA to check the TCRdb D call of TRBD1. This CDR3 region has 16 residues. Germline V gene lookup returns CDR1 MNHEY and CDR2 SVGAGI. CDR3 sequence: CASRDTTGNSNQPQHF.

The genes are TRBV7-2 and TRBJ1-4. Germline V gene sequence: CDR1 SGHTA, CDR2 FQGNSA. The length of the CDR3 is 15 residues. The CDR3 here is CASSLIGYSNEKLFF.

The chain employs TRBV5-1 and TRBJ2-7; the D call of TRBD1 rests on TCRdb alone, since no DNA is present to check it. The CDR3 runs 15 residues. The germline V gene has CDR1 SGHRS and CDR2 YFSETQ. CDR3 amino acids: CASSLAPGITDEQYF.

The rearrangement links TRBV9 to TRBJ1-2; TCRdb picks TRBD1, but there is no DNA to check that call. This CDR3 contains 16 residues. In germline, CDR1 is SGDLS, CDR2 YYNGEE. The CDR3 loop is CASSGISDGINYGYTF. Variable domain in full (rest from reference TRBV9 and TRBJ1-2): DSGVTQTPKHLITATGQRVTLRCSPRSGDLSVYWYQQSLDQGLQFLIQYYNGEERAKGNILERFSAQQFPDLHSELNLSSLELGDSALYFCASSGISDGINYGYTFGSGTRLTVV.

V is TRBV4-2 and J is TRBJ1-6; the TCRdb call, TRBD1, lacks DNA for checking. CDR3 size: 17 residues. Germline assignment: CDR1 LGHNA and CDR2 YNFKEQ. This CDR3 is CASSQDSGFGSNSPLHF.

This chain uses TRBV27 with TRBJ2-7; lacking DNA, the TRBD1 call made by TCRdb goes unchecked. This CDR3 region has 13 residues. CDR1 MNHEY and CDR2 SMNVEV come from the germline V gene (reference sequence). CDR3 protein: CASRRTGEHEQYF.

CDR3: CSARGGKAETQYF. This rearrangement joins TRBV20-1 to TRBJ2-5. In germline, CDR1 is DFQATT, CDR2 SNEGSKA (reference sequence). The CDR3 runs to 13 residues.

The chain couples TRBV7-9 to TRBJ2-7; TCRdb names TRBD1, which stays unverified in the absence of DNA. CDR1 is SEHNR and CDR2 is FQNEAQ in the germline V gene (reference sequence). The CDR3 extends over 16 amino acids. CDR3 in amino acids: CASSTNPGQGVDEQYF.

The gene calls are TRBV30 and TRBJ2-1; TCRdb calls TRBD2, which cannot be checked without DNA. Per germline, CDR1 GTSNPN and CDR2 SVGIG (reference sequence). The CDR3 is made up of 15 amino acids. The CDR3 protein is CAWSVGAGTYNEQFF.

J is TRBJ2-1 and V is TRBV11-2. The CDR3 loop spans 12 amino acids. Per the germline V gene, CDR1 is SGHAT and CDR2 is FQNNGV. The CDR3 region is CASSLNEHEQFF.

This rearrangement joins TRBV29-1 to TRBJ2-5. Germline V CDR1 and CDR2: SQVTM, ANQGSEA. This CDR3 is built from 13 residues. Here the CDR3 reads CSVWTDNQETQYF.

The chain is built from TRBV11-2 and TRBJ2-5; TCRdb returns TRBD1, unconfirmable since there is no DNA. Germline assignment: CDR1 SGHAT and CDR2 FQNNGV. This CDR3 region has 16 residues. The CDR3 is CASSSRDRGYQETQYF.

The chain links TRBV29-1 to TRBJ2-5; there is no DNA to check the TCRdb D call of TRBD2. The CDR3 is 18 amino acids. The germline gives CDR1 SQVTM, CDR2 ANQGSEA. This chain's CDR3 is CSEPTSGGAKVAQETQYF.

The rearrangement uses TRBV6-5 and TRBJ2-7. Germline CDR1 MNHEY, CDR2 SVGAGI. The CDR3 runs to 14 residues. CDR3 protein: CASSYSTGTHEQYF.

The chain couples TRBV6-2 or TRBV6-3 to TRBJ2-2; without DNA, the TCRdb call of TRBD1 cannot be checked. The germline V gene has CDR1 MNHEY and CDR2 SVGEGT. This CDR3 is built from 15 residues. CDR3 in amino acids: CASSYHGGDTGELFF.